This T cell receptor (beta chain) emerged from a study of blood T cells in healthy people across ages. The length of the CDR3 is 16 residues. The germline gives CDR1 SGHRS, CDR2 YFSETQ. V gave up 5 bases and J gave up 2 bases; unmatched junction bases: 12. This clonotype occurred a few times. A second PCR, run for roughly 6 to 11 cycles, used a sample-barcoded 5' primer plus a J-beta primer mix. TCRdb independently ran MiXCR on the 5' RACE reads; one entry per CDR3 protein. The repertoire holds hundreds of thousands of distinct CDR3 sequences, with less than 45% as singletons. The sample was blood. The TCR was taken from a man older than 75 in good health. This rearrangement joins TRBV5-1 to TRBJ1-2, with 7 positions matching TRBD1. As DNA, the CDR3 is TGCGCCAGCAGTTCGGTGGGACAGTCCTGGAACTATGGCTACACCTTC. Translated: CASSSVGQSWNYGYTF.